This T cell receptor (beta chain) stems from a study of blood T cell repertoires in COVID-19. Study background: Acute and convalescent COVID-19 samples came from the United States, Italy and Spain. T cells, B-cell-depleted T cells, or PBMCs provided the cDNA or gDNA that served as material.

Clones were read by immunoSEQ multiplex PCR, and TCRdb kept only the in-frame ones, dropping some. The sample lists around 46,000 clones, around 86% occurring once. This CDR3 has 20 amino acids. V was pared by 6 bases and J by 3 bases, with 23 bases of the junction left unmatched. Germline CDR1 reads MNHEY; CDR2 reads SMNVEV (reference sequence). The sequenced material came from peripheral blood. The gene calls are TRBV27 and TRBJ2-1, with TRBD2 matching 7 bases. The TCR comes from a woman older than 75 with COVID-19, enrolled during active disease. The CDR3 protein is CASSLMPPVASGGDYNEQFF. The CDR3, as DNA: TGTGCCAGCAGCCTTATGCCCCCGGTGGCTAGCGGAGGAGACTACAATGAGCAGTTCTTC.